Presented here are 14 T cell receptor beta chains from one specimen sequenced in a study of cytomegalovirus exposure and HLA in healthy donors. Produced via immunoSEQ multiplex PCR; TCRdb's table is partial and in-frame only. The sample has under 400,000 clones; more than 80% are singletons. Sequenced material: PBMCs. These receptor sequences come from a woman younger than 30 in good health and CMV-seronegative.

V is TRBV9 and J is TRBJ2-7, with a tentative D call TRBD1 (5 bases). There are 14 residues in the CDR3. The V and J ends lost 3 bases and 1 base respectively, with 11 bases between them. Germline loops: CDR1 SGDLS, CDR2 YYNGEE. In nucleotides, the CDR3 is TGTGCCAGCAGCGCCTACGACAGTTCCTACGAGCAGTACTTC. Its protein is CASSAYDSSYEQYF.

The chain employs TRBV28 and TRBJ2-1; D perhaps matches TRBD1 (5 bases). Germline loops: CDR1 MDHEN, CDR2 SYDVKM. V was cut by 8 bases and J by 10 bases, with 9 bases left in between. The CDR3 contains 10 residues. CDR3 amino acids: CASSRAEQFF. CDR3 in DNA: TGTGCCAGCTCCAGGGCCGAGCAGTTCTTC.

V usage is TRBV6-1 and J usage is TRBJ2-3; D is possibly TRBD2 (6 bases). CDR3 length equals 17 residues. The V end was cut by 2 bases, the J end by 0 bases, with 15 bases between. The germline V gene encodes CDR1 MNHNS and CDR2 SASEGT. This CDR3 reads CASSETISGTSTDTQYF. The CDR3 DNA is TGTGCCAGCAGTGAAACGATTTCCGGGACTAGCACAGATACGCAGTATTTT.

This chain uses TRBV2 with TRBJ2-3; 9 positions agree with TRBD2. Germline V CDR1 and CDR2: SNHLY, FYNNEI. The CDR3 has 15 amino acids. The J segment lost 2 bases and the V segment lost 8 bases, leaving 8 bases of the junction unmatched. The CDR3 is CASAETSGLTDTQYF. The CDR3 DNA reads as TGTGCCAGCGCGGAGACTAGCGGCCTCACAGATACGCAGTATTTT.

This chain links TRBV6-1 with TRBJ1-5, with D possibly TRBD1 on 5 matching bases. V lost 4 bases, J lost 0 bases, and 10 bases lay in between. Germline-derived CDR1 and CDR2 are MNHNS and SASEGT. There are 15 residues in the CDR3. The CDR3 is CASSGWGNSNQPQHF. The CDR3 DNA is TGTGCCAGCAGTGGATGGGGCAATAGCAATCAGCCCCAGCATTTT.

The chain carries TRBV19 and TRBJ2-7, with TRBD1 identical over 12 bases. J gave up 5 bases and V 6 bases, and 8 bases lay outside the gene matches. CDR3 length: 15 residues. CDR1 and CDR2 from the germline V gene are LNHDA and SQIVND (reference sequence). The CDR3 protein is CASSTGTGGSHEQYF. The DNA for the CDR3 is TGTGCCAGTAGCACCGGGACAGGGGGCTCTCACGAGCAGTACTTC.

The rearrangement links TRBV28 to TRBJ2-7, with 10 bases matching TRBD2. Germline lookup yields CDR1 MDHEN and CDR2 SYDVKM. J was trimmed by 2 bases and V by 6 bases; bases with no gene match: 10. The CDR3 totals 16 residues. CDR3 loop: CASSLMTSGPTYEQYF. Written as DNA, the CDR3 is TGTGCCAGCAGCCTTATGACTAGCGGGCCTACCTACGAGCAGTACTTC.

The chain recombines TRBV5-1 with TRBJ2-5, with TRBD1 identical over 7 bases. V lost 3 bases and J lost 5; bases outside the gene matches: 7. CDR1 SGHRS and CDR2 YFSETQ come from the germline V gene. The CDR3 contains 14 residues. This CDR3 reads CASSYRGSLETQYF. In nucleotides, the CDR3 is TGCGCCAGCAGCTACAGGGGATCTTTGGAGACCCAGTACTTC.

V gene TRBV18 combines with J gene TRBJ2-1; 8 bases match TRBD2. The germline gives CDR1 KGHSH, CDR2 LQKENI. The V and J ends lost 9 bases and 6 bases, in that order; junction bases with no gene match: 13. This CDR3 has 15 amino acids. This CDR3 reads CASSPSGGAVNEQFF. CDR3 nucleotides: TGTGCCAGTTCCCCTTCGGGGGGGGCCGTCAATGAGCAGTTCTTC.

CDR3 nucleotides: TGTGCCAGCAGCGTAGAATTTGAGGGCAATGAGCAGTTCTTC. It yields the protein CASSVEFEGNEQFF. The rearrangement uses TRBV9 and TRBJ2-1; D is perhaps TRBD2 (5 bases). Germline loops: CDR1 SGDLS, CDR2 YYNGEE. There are 14 residues in the CDR3. V shed 0 bases and J shed 6 bases, with 10 bases lying between them.

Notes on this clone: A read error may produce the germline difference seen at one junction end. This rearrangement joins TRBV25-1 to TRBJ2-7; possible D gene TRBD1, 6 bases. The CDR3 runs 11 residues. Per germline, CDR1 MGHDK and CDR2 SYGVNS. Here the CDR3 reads CASGEQGWNYF. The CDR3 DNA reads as TGTGCCAGCGGTGAACAGGGATGGAATTACTTC.

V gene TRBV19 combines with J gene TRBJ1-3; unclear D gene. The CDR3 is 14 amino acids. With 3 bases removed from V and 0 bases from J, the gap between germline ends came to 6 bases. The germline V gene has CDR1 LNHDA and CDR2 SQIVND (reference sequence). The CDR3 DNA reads TGTGCCAGTAGTATCCAGATCTCTGGAAACACCATATATTTT. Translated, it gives CASSIQISGNTIYF.

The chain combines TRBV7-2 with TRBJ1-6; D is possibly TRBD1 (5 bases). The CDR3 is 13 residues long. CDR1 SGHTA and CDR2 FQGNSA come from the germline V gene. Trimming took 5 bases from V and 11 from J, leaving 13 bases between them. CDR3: CASSPQGVPPLHF. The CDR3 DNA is TGTGCCAGCAGCCCTCAGGGTGTACCACCCCTCCACTTT.

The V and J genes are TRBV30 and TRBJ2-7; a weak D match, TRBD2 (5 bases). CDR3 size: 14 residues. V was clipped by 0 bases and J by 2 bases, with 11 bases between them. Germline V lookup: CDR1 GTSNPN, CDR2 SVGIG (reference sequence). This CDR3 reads CAWSVSAVPYEQYF. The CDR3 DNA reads TGTGCCTGGAGTGTTTCAGCGGTGCCCTACGAGCAGTACTTC.